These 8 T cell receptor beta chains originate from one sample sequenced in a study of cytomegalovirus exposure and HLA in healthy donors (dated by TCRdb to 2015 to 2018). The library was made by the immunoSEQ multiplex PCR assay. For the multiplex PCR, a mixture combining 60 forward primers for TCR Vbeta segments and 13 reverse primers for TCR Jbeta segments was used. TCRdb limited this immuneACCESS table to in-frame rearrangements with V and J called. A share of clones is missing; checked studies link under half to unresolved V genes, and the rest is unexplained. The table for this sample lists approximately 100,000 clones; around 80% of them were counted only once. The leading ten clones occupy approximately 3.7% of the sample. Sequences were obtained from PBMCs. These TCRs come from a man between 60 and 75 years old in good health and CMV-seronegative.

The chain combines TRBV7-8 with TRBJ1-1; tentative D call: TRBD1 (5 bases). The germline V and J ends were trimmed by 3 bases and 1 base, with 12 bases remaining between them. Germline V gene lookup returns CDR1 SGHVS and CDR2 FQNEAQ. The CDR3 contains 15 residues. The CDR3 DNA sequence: TGTGCCAGCAGCTTCAGGGATTCCCGGAACACTGAAGCTTTCTTT. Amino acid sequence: CASSFRDSRNTEAFF.

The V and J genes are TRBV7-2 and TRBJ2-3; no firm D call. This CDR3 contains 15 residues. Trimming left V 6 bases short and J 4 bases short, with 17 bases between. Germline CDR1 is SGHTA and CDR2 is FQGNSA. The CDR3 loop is CASSSTDTESDTQYF. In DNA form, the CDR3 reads TGTGCCAGCAGTTCCACAGACACCGAATCAGATACGCAGTATTTT.

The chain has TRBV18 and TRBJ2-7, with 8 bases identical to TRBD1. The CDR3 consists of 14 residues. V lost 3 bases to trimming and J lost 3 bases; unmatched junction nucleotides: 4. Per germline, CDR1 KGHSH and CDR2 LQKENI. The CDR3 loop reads CASSPPGQVYEQYF. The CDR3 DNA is TGTGCCAGCTCACCGCCGGGACAGGTCTACGAGCAGTACTTC.

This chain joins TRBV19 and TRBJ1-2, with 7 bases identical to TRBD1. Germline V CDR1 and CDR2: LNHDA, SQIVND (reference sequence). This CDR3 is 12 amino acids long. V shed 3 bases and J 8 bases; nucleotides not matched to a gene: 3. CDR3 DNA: TGTGCCAGTAGTATTCAGGGGGTCGGCTACACCTTC. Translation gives CASSIQGVGYTF. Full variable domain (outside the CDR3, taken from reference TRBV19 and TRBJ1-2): DGGITQSPKYLFRKEGQNVTLSCEQNLNHDAMYWYRQDPGQGLRLIYYSQIVNDFQKGDIAEGYSVSREKKESFPLTVTSAQKNPTAFYLCASSIQGVGYTFGSGTRLTVV.

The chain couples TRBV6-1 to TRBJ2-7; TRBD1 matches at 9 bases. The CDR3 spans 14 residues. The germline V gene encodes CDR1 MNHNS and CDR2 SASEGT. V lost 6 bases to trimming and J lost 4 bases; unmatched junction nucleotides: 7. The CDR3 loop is CASSLWDREYEQYV. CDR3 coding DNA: TGTGCCAGCAGCCTGTGGGACAGGGAATACGAGCAGTACGTC.

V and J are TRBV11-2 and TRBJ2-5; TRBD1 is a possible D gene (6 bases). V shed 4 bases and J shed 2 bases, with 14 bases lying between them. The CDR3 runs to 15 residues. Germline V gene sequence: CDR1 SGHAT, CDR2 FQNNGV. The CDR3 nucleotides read TGTGCCAGCAGCTACCGGGACACGTTTCAAGAGACCCAGTACTTC. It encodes CASSYRDTFQETQYF.

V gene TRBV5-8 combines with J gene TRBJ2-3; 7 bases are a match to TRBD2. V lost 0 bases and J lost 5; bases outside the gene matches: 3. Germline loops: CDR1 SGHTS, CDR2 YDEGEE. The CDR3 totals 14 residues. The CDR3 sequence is CASSLGLAEDTQYF. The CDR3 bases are TGTGCCAGCAGCTTGGGACTAGCAGAAGATACGCAGTATTTT.

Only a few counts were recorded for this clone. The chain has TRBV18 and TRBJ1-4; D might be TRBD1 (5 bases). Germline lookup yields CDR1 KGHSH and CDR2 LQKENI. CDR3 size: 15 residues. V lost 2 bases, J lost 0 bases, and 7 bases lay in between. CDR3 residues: CASSPAGATNEKLFF. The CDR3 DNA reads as TGTGCCAGCTCACCAGCGGGGGCAACTAATGAAAAACTGTTTTTT.